This TCR beta chain was identified in a study of T cell repertoires in cytomegalovirus infection. Overall study context: Both a matching HLA type and CMV infection were indicated by public TCR beta signatures.

This clonotype has only a few counts. Its antigen is undetermined. Study conclusions and caveats: Summed frequency of public TCR beta families distinguished CMV carriers with the relevant HLA. Predominance within the ex vivo response was attributable to HLA-C-restricted CMV-specific TCR beta clonotypes.

One entry per CDR3 protein, called by TCRdb with MiXCR from the reads. The data contain approximately 110,000 distinct CDR3 sequences, roughly 39% of them singletons. The sequences come from CD8+ T cells from cultured PBMCs, collected from culture after CMV antigen stimulation. This receptor was identified in a human donor in good health (CMV status not recorded). Some clones in this sample may be carry-over from other donors' samples.

The CDR3 sequence is CASRADRAVQETQYF. CDR3 DNA sequence: TGTGCCAGCAGGGCGGACAGGGCCGTCCAAGAGACCCAGTACTTC. This rearrangement joins TRBV2 to TRBJ2-5; 8 bases align to TRBD1. The J segment lost 1 base and the V segment lost 6 bases, leaving 7 bases of the junction unmatched. Germline V lookup: CDR1 SNHLY, CDR2 FYNNEI. The CDR3 consists of 15 residues. Supplemented by reference TRBV2 and TRBJ2-5, the full variable domain reads EPEVTQTPSHQVTQMGQEVILRCVPISNHLYFYWYRQILGQKVEFLVSFYNNEISEKSEIFDDQFSVERPDGSNFTLKIRSTKLEDSAMYFCASRADRAVQETQYFGPGTRLLVL.